The sequence of this T cell receptor (beta chain) was determined in a study of cytomegalovirus exposure and HLA in healthy donors. This clone has a handful of counts. The primer mix had 60 Vbeta and 13 Jbeta primers. TCRdb keeps only in-frame clones here, not all; method: immunoSEQ multiplex PCR. The sample contains more than 80,000 clones, roughly 74% of which appear only once. The germline V gene has CDR1 SGHNT and CDR2 YYREEE (reference sequence). CDR3 length equals 13 residues. Deletions cut 2 bases from V and 2 bases from J, with 8 bases between. The receptor's source is a woman between 65 and 79 years old in good health and CMV-seropositive. V and J are TRBV5-4 and TRBJ2-7; D perhaps matches TRBD1 (6 bases). The sample consisted of PBMCs. CDR3 sequence: CASSLPGAYEQYF. Written as DNA, the CDR3 is TGTGCCAGCAGCTTACCAGGGGCCTACGAGCAGTACTTC.